This TCR beta chain was observed in a study of T-cell reconstitution after alpha-beta-depleted transplantation in children. General study points: Newly made T cells mostly supplied T-cell counts and diversity one year after transplant.

Molecular barcoding with unique molecular identifiers was used for the TCRbeta library. MiXCR, applied by TCRdb to the PCR reads, yields one record per CDR3 protein. The data contain more than 400,000 distinct CDR3 sequences, 43% of them singletons. The germline CDR1 and CDR2 sequences are MNHEY and SVGAGI. Both ends counted, the CDR3 spans 15 residues. This clonotype has a handful of counts. Its target is unknown. It is unclear where the CDR3 begins or ends on the DNA, so no DNA is shown, and the CDR3 is as TCRdb lists it. The chain couples TRBV6-5 to TRBJ2-7; TRBD2, the table's D call, lacks a check against the DNA. Sequenced here: PBMCs, sampled before TCRalphabeta/CD19-depleted stem cell transplant. This receptor was obtained from a girl aged 2 to 10 with aplastic anemia, due to receive a stem cell transplant. The CDR3 sequence is CASSSSTGPPYEQYF.